This T cell receptor beta chain was retrieved from a study of CD8 T cells in ankylosing spondylitis. Trimming stripped 10 bases from V and 7 bases from J, with 20 bases between. CDR1 is LGHDT and CDR2 is YNNKEL in the germline V gene (reference sequence). There are 15 residues in the CDR3. Construction of TCR beta libraries was performed using quantitative 5'-RACE with molecular barcodes. TCRdb independently ran MiXCR on the 5' RACE reads; one entry per CDR3 protein. The sample carries 150,000 to 250,000 distinct CDR3 sequences, around 13% recorded once. Sequenced: blood, either unsorted or a sorted T cell fraction (not recorded which). The sequence derives from a male donor with ankylosing spondylitis or in good health (not recorded which). The chain links TRBV3-1 to TRBJ1-6, with D perhaps matching TRBD1 (5 bases). CDR3 sequence (DNA): TGTGCCACCTCCCCACAGGAACTTTTGAATTCACCCCTCCACTTT. It codes for CATSPQELLNSPLHF.